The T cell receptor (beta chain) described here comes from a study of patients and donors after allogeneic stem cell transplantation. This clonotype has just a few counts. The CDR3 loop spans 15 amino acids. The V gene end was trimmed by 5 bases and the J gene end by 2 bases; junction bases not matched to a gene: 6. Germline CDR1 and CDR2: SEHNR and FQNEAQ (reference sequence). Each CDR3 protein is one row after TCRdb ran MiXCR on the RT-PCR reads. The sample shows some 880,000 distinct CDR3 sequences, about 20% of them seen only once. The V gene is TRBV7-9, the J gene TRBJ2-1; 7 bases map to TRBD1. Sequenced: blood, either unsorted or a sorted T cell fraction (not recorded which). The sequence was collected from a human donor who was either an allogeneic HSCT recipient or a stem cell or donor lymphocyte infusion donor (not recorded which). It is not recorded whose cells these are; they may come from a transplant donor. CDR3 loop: CASSVPGQTYNEQFF. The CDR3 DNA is TGTGCCAGCAGCGTCCCGGGACAGACCTACAATGAGCAGTTCTTC.